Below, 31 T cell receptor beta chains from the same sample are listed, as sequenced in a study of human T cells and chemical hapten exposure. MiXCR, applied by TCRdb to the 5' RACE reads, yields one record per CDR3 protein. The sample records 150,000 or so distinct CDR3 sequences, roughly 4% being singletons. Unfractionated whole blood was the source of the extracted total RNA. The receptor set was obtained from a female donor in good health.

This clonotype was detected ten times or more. The CDR3 DNA sequence: TGTGCCAGCAGTTTATTATCCCGGGGGGGGGGGTACACTGAAGCTTTCTTT. Amino acid sequence: CASSLLSRGGGYTEAFF. The chain couples TRBV28 to TRBJ1-1; D perhaps matches TRBD1 (5 bases). The germline V gene encodes CDR1 MDHEN and CDR2 SYDVKM. Trimming took off 1 base at V and 3 bases at J, with 18 bases between the two ends. This CDR3 comprises 17 residues.

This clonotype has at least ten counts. CDR3 sequence (DNA): TGTGCCAGCACATGGACAGGGGGAGGAAACACCATATATTTT. Its translation is CASTWTGGGNTIYF. The chain combines TRBV2 with TRBJ1-3; 10 bases line up with TRBD1. The germline V gene encodes CDR1 SNHLY and CDR2 FYNNEI. After removal of 7 bases from V and 4 bases from J, the junction contained 4 bases not matched to a gene. This CDR3 is 14 amino acids long.

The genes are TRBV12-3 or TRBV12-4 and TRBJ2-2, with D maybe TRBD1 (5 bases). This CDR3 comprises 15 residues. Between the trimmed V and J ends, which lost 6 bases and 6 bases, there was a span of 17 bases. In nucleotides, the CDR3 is TGTGCCAGCAGACGTCCTCAGGGTGGGGCCGGGGAGCTGTTTTTT. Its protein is CASRRPQGGAGELFF.

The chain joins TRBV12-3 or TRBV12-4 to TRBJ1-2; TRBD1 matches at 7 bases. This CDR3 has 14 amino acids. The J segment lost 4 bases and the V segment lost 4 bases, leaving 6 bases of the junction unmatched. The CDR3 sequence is CASSSAGQAYGYTF. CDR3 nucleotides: TGTGCCAGCAGTTCCGCAGGACAGGCCTATGGCTACACCTTC.

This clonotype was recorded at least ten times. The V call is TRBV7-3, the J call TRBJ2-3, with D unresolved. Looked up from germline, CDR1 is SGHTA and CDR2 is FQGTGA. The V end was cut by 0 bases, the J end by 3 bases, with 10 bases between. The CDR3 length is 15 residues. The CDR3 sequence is CASSLTLGSTDTQYF. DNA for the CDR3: TGTGCCAGCAGCTTAACGTTGGGTTCAACAGATACGCAGTATTTT.

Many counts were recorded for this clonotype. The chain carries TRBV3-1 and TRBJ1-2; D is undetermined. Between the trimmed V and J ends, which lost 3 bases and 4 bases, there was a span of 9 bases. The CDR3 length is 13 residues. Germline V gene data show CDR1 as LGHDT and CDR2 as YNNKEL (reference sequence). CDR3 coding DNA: TGTGCCAGCAGCCAGCGTCAGTCCTATGGCTACACCTTC. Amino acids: CASSQRQSYGYTF.

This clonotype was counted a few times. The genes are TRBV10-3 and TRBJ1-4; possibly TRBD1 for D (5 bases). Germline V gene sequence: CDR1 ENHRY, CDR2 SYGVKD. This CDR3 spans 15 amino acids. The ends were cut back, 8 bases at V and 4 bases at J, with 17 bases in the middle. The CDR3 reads CAIAVGDSLNEKLFF. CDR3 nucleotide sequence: TGTGCCATCGCCGTGGGAGACAGCCTTAATGAAAAACTGTTTTTT.

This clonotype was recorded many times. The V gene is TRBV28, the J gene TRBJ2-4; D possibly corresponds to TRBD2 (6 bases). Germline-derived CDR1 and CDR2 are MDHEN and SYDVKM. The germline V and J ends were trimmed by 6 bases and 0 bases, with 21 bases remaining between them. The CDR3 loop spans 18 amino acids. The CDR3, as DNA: TGTGCCAGCAGCTCTCTACAGCGGGCCAAACTAGCCAAAAACATTCAGTACTTC. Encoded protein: CASSSLQRAKLAKNIQYF.

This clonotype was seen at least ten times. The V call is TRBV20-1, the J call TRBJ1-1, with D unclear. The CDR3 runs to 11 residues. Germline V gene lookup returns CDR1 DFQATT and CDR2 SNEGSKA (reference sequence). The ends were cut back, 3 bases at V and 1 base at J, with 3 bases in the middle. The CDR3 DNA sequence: TGCAGTGCTAGGCGGAACACTGAAGCTTTCTTT. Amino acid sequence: CSARRNTEAFF.

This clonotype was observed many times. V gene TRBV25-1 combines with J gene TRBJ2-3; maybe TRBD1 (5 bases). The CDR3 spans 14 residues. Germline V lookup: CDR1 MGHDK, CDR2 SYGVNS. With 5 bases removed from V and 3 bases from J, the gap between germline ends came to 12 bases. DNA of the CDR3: TGTGCCAGCAGTATTCAGGGTGGAACAGATACGCAGTATTTT. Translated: CASSIQGGTDTQYF.

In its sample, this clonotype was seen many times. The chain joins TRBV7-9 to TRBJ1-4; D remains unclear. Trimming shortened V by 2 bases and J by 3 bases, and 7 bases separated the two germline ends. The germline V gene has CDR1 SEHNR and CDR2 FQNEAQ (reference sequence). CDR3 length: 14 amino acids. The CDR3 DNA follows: TGTGCCAGCAGCTTATCAGGCGCTAATGAAAAACTGTTTTTT. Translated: CASSLSGANEKLFF.

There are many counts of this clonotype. As DNA, the CDR3 is TGTGCCAGTAGTAGGGGGACAGGGCTTAATTCACCCCTCCACTTT. This codes for CASSRGTGLNSPLHF. The V and J genes are TRBV19 and TRBJ1-6; 9 positions agree with TRBD1. Germline assignment: CDR1 LNHDA and CDR2 SQIVND (reference sequence). V was clipped by 4 bases and J by 6 bases; unmatched bases: 4. The CDR3 has 15 residues.

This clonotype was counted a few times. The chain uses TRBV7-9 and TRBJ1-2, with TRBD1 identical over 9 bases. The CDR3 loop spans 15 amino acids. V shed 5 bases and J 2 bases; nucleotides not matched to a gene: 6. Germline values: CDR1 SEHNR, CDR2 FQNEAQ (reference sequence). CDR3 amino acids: CASSQQGAGNYGYTF. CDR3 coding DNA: TGTGCCAGCAGCCAACAGGGGGCTGGGAACTATGGCTACACCTTC.

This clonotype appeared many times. The CDR3 region is CSAGTSLILGNEQFF. As DNA, the CDR3 is TGCAGCGCCGGGACTAGCCTTATACTAGGCAATGAGCAGTTCTTC. The chain carries TRBV29-1 and TRBJ2-1; 9 nucleotides line up with TRBD2. Germline V gene sequence: CDR1 SQVTM, CDR2 ANQGSEA. The V gene end was trimmed by 7 bases and the J gene end by 6 bases; junction bases not matched to a gene: 13. The CDR3 is 15 amino acids.

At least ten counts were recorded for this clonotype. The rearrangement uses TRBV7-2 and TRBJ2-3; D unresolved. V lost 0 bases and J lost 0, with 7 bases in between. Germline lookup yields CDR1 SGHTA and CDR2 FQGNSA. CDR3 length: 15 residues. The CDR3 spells CASSLAAVSTDTQYF. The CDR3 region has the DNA TGTGCCAGCAGCTTAGCAGCAGTTAGCACAGATACGCAGTATTTT.

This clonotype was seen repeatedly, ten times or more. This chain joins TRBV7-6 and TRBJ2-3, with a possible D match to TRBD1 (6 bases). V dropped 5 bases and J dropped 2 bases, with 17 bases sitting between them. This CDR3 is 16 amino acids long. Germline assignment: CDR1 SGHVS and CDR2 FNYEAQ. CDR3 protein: CASSRLRQGYTDTQYF. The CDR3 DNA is TGTGCCAGCAGCCGCCTTCGGCAGGGGTACACAGATACGCAGTATTTT.

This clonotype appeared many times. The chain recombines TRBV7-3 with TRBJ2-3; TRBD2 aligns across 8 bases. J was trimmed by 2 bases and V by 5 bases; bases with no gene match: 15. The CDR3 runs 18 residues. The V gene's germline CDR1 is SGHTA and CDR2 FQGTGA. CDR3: CASSPGWRGASTTDTQYF. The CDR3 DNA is TGTGCCAGCAGCCCAGGCTGGCGGGGGGCGTCCACCACAGATACGCAGTATTTT. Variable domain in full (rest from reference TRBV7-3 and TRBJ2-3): GAGVSQTPSNKVTEKGKYVELRCDPISGHTALYWYRQSLGQGPEFLIYFQGTGAADDSGLPNDRFFAVRPEGSVSTLKIQRTERGDSAVYLCASSPGWRGASTTDTQYFGPGTRLTVL.

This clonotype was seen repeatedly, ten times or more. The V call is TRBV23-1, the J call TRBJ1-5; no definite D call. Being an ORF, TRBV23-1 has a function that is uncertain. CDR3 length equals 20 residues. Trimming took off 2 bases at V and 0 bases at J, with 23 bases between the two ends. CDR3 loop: CASSQGEIPVQTNSNQPQHF. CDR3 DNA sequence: TGCGCCAGCAGTCAAGGGGAAATCCCCGTACAGACGAATAGCAATCAGCCCCAGCATTTT.

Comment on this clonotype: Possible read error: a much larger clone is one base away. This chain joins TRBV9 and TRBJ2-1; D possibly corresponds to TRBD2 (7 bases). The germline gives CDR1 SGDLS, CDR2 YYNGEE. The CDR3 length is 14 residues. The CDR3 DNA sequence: TGTGCCAGCAGCGGGGGGGGCTTGTTGAATGTGCAGTTCTTC. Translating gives CASSGGGLLNVQFF.

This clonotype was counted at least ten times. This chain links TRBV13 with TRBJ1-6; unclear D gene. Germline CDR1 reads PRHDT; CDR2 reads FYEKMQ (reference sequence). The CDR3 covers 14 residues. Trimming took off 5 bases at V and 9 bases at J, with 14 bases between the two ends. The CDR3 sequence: CASSPGLVTSPLHF. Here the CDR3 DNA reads TGTGCCAGCAGCCCAGGACTGGTGACTTCACCCCTCCACTTT.

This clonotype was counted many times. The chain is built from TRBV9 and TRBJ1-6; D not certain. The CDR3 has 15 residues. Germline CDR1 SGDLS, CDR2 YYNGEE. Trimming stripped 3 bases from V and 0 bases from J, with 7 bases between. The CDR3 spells CASSAGSSYNSPLHF. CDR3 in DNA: TGTGCCAGCAGCGCCGGGAGCTCCTATAATTCACCCCTCCACTTT.

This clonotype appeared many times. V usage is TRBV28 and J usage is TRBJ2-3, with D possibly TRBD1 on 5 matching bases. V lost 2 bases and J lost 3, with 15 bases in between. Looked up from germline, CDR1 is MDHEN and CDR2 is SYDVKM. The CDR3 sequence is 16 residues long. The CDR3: CASSLPGQGLTDTQYF. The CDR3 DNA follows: TGTGCCAGCAGTTTACCCGGGCAGGGCTTAACAGATACGCAGTATTTT.

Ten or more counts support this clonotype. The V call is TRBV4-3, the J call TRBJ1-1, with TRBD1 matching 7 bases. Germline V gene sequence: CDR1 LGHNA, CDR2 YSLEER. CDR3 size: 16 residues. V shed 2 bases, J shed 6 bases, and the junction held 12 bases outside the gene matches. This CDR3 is CASSQLTGGGSAEAFF. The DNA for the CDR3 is TGCGCCAGCAGCCAACTCACCGGAGGGGGCTCGGCTGAAGCTTTCTTT.

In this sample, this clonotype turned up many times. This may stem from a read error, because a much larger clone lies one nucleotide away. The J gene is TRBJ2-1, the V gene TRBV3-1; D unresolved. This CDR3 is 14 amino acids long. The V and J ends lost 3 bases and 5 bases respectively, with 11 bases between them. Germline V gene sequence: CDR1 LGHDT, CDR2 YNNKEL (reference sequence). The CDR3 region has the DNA TGTGCCAGCAGCCATAACAGTGGGGACAATGAGCAGTTCTTC. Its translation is CASSHNSGDNEQFF.

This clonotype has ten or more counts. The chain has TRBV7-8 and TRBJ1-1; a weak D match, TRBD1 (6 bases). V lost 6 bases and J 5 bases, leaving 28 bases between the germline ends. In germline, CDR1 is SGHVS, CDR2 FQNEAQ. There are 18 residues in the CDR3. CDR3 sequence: CASRTTVVRGVGDTEAFF. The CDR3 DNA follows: TGTGCCAGCAGAACAACTGTAGTGAGGGGGGTAGGGGATACTGAAGCTTTCTTT.

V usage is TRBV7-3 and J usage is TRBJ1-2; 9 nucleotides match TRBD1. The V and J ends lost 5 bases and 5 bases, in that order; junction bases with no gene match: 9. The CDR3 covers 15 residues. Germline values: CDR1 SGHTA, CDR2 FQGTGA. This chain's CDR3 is CASSPQGARGYGYTF. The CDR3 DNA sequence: TGTGCCAGCAGCCCACAGGGGGCGCGGGGATATGGCTACACCTTC.

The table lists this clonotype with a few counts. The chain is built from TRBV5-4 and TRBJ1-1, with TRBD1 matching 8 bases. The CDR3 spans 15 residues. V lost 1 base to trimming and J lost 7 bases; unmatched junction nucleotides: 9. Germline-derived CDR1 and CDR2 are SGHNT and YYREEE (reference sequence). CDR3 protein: CASSLPRTGSNEAFF. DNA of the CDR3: TGTGCCAGCAGCTTGCCCCGGACAGGGTCTAATGAAGCTTTCTTT.

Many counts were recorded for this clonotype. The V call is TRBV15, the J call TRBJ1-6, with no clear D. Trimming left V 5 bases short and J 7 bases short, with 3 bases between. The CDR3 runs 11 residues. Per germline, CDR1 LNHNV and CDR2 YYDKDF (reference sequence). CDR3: CATSQNSPLHF. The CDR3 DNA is TGTGCCACCAGCCAGAATTCACCCCTCCACTTT.

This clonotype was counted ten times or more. The CDR3 loop reads CASSDRTGEDQPQHF. The CDR3 DNA sequence: TGTGCCAGCAGTGATAGGACAGGGGAGGATCAGCCCCAGCATTTT. This rearrangement joins TRBV2 to TRBJ1-5; TRBD1 matches at 9 bases. V lost 3 bases, J lost 5 bases, and 5 bases stayed unmatched. Germline assignment: CDR1 SNHLY and CDR2 FYNNEI. This CDR3 has 15 residues.

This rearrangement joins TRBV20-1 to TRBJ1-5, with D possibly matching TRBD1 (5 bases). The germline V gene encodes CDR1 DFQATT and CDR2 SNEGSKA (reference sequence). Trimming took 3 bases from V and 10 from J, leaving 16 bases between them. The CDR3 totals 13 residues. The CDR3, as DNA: TGCAGTGCTAGCCCGGGACGGGGCCAACCCCAGCATTTT. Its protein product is CSASPGRGQPQHF.

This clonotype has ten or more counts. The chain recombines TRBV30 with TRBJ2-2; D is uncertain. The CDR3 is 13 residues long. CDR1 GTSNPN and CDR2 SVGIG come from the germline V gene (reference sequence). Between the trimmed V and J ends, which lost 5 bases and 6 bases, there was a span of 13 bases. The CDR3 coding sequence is TGTGCCTGGGCGAAGGGTTATGCCGGGGAGCTGTTTTTT. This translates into CAWAKGYAGELFF. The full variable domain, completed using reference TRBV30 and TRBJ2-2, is SQTIHQWPATLVQPVGSPLSLECTVEGTSNPNLYWYRQAAGRGLQLLFYSVGIGQISSEVPQNLSASRPQDRQFILSSKKLLLSDSGFYLCAWAKGYAGELFFGEGSRLTVL.